The clone carrying this T cell receptor beta chain was detected a few times. This entry comes from a study of blood T cell repertoires in COVID-19. Study-level information: Acute and convalescent COVID-19 samples came from the United States, Italy and Spain. The analysed material was cDNA or gDNA that came from T cells, B-cell-depleted T cells, or PBMCs.

Germline assignment: CDR1 SGHDN and CDR2 FVKESK. V lost 0 bases and J 0 bases, leaving 8 bases between the germline ends. CDR3 length equals 16 residues. Original analysis: Estimates of nucleated cell counts were drawn from the amplification of reference gene primers. Data came from immunoSEQ multiplex PCR; TCRdb stores just in-frame clones and leaves some out. That table supplies the V and J calls and clone size; D and trimming were determined from the DNA. The sample lists under 350,000 clones, 80% to 90% seen once, with around a tenth in the top ten. Sequencing was done on a sample of peripheral blood. This chain connects TRBV14 to TRBJ1-4, with a possible D match to TRBD1 (5 bases). The origin of this receptor is a woman aged 50 to 65 who had recovered from COVID-19. The CDR3 DNA is TGTGCCAGCAGCCAAGAGGCGGGGGCAACTAATGAAAAACTGTTTTTT. Protein product: CASSQEAGATNEKLFF. The whole variable domain, remainder taken from reference TRBV14 and TRBJ1-4, is EAGVTQFPSHSVIEKGQTVTLRCDPISGHDNLYWYRRVMGKEIKFLLHFVKESKQDESGMPNNRFLAERTGGTYSTLKVQPAELEDSGVYFCASSQEAGATNEKLFFGSGTQLSVL.